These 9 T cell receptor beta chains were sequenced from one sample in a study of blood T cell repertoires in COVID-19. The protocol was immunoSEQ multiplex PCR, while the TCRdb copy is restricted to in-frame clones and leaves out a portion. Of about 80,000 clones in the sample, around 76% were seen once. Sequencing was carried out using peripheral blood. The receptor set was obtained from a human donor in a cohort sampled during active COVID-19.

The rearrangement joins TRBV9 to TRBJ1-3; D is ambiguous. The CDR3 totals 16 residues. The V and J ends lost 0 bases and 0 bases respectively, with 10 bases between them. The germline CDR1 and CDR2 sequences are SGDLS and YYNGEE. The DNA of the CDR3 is TGTGCCAGCAGCGTAGGTTACAGCCACTCTGGAAACACCATATATTTT. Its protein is CASSVGYSHSGNTIYF. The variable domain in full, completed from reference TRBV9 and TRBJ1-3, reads DSGVTQTPKHLITATGQRVTLRCSPRSGDLSVYWYQQSLDQGLQFLIQYYNGEERAKGNILERFSAQQFPDLHSELNLSSLELGDSALYFCASSVGYSHSGNTIYFGEGSWLTVV.

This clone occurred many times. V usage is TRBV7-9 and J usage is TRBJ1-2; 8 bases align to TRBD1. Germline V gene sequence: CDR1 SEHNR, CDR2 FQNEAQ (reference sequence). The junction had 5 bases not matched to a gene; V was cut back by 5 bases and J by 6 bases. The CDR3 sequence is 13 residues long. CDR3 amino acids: CASSPPGGDGYTF. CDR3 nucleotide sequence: TGTGCCAGCAGCCCCCCAGGGGGCGATGGCTACACCTTC. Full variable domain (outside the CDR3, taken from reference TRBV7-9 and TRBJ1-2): DTGVSQNPRHKITKRGQNVTFRCDPISEHNRLYWYRQTLGQGPEFLTYFQNEAQLEKSRLLSDRFSAERPKGSFSTLEIQRTEQGDSAMYLCASSPPGGDGYTFGSGTRLTVV.

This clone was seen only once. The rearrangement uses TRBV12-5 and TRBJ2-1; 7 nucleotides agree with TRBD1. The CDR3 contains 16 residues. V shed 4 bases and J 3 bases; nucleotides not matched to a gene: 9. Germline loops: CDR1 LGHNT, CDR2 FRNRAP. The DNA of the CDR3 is TGTGCTAGTGGTTCGCCCGGGACAGTGCACTACAATGAGCAGTTCTTC. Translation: CASGSPGTVHYNEQFF.

CDR3 coding DNA: TGTGCCAGCAGCTTAGATGGCGGGACTGAAGCTTTCTTT. It is translated as CASSLDGGTEAFF. The gene calls are TRBV7-2 and TRBJ1-1; D gene unclear. The germline gives CDR1 SGHTA, CDR2 FQGNSA. Trimming pared 1 base from V and 5 bases from J, leaving 8 bases between. This CDR3 comprises 13 residues.

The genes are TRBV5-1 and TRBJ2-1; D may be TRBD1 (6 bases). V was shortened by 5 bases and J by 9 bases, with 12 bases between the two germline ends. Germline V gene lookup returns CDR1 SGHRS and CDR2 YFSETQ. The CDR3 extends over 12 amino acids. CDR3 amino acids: CASREQGLEQFF. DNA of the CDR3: TGCGCCAGCAGGGAACAGGGTCTTGAGCAGTTCTTC.

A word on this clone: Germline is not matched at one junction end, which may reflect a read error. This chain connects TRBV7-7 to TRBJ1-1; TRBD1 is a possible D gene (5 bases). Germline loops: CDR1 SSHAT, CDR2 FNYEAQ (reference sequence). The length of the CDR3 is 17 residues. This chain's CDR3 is CASSHRVDGRDNTEAFF. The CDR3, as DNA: TGTGCTAGCAGCCACCGAGTGGACGGCAGGGATAACACTGAAGCTTTCTTT.

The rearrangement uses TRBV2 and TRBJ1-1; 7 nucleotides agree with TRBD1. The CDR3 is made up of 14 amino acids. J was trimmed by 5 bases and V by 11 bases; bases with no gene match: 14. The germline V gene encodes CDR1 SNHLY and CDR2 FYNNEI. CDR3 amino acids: CASRGPVDRTEAFF. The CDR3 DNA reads TGTGCCTCCAGGGGACCGGTGGACAGGACTGAAGCTTTCTTT.

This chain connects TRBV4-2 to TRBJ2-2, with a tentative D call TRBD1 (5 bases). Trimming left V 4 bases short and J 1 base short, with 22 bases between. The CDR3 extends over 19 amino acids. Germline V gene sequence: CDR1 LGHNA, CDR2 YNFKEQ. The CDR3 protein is CASSLRAKFDRGNTGELFF. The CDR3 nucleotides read TGTGCCAGCAGCCTACGAGCAAAATTCGACAGAGGGAACACCGGGGAGCTGTTTTTT.

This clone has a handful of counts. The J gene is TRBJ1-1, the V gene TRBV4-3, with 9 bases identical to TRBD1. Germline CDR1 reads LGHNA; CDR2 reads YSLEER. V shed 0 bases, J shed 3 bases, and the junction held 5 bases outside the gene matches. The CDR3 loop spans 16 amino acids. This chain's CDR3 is CASSQDVTGGYTEAFF. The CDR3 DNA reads TGCGCCAGCAGCCAAGATGTGACAGGGGGATACACTGAAGCTTTCTTT.